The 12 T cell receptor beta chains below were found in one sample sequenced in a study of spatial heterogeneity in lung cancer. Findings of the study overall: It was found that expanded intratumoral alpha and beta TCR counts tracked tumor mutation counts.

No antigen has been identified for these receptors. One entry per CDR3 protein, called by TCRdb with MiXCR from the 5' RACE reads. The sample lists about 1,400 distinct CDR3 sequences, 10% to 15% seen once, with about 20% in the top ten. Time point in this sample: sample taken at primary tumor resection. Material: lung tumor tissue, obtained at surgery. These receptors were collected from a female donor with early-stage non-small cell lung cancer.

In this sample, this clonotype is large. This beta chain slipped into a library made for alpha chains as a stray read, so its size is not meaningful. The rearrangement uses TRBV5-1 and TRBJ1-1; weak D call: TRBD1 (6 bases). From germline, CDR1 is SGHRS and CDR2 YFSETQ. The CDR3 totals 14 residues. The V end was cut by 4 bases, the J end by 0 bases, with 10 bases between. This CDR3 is CASSVQGMNTEAFF. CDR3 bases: TGCGCCAGCAGCGTACAGGGCATGAACACTGAAGCTTTCTTT.

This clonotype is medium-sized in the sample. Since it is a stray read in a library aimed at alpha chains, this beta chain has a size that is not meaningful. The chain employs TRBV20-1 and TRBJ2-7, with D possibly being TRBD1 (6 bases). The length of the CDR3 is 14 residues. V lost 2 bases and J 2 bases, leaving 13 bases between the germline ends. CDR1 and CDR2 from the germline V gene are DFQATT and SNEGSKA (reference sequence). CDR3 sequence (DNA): TGCAGTGCTAGATCCAGGGGACGCACCTACGAGCAGTACTTC. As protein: CSARSRGRTYEQYF.

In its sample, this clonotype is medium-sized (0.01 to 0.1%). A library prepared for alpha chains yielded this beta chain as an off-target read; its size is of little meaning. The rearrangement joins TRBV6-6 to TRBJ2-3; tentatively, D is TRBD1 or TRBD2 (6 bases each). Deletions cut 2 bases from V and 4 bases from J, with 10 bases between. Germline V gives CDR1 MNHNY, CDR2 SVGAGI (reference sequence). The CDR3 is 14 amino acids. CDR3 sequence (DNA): TGTGCCAGCAGTTACGGGGGGCTGGCAGATACGCAGTATTTT. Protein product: CASSYGGLADTQYF.

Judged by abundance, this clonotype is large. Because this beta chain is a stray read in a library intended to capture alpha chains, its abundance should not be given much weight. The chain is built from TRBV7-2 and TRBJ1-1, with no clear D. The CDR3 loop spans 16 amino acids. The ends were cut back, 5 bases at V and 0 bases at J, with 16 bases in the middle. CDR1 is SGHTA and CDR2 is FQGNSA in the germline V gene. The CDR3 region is CASSLLPGAMNTEAFF. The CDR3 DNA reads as TGTGCCAGCAGCCTCCTCCCGGGAGCCATGAACACTGAAGCTTTCTTT.

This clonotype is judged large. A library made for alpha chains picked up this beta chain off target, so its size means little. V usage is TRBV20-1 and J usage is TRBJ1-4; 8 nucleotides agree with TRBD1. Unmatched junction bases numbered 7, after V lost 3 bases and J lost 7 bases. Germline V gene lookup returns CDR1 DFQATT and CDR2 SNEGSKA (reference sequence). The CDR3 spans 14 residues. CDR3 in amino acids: CSARKTGEGEKLFF. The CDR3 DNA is TGCAGTGCTAGGAAGACAGGGGAGGGTGAAAAACTGTTTTTT.

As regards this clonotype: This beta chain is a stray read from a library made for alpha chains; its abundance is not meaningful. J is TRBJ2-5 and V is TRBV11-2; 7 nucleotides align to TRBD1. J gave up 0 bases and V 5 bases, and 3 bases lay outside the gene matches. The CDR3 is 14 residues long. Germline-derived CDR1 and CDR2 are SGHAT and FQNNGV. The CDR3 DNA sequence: TGTGCCAGCAGCCAACAGGGGTACCAAGAGACCCAGTACTTC. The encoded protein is CASSQQGYQETQYF.

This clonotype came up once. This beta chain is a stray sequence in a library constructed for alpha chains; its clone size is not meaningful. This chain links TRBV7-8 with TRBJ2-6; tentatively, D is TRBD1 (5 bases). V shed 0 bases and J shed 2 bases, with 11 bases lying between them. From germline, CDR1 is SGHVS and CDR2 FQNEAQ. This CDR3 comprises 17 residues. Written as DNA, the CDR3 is TGTGCCAGCAGCTTAGCATACCCAGGGCCTGGGGCCAACGTCCTGACTTTC. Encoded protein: CASSLAYPGPGANVLTF.

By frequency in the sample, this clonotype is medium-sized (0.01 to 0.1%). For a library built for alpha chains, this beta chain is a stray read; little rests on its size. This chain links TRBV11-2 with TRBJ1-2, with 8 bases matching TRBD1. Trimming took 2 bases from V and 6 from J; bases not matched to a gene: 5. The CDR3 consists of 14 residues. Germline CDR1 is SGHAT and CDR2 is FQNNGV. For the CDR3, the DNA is TGTGCCAGCAGCTTACAGGGGGCGTTCAATGGCTACACCTTC. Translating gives CASSLQGAFNGYTF.

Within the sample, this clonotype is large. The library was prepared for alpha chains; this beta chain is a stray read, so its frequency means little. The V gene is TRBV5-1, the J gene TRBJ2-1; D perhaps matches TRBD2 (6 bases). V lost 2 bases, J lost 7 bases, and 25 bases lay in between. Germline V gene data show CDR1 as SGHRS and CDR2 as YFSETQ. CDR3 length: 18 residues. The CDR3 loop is CASSFSVVPRESLNEQFF. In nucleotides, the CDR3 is TGCGCCAGCAGCTTTTCCGTCGTACCCCGGGAGTCCCTAAATGAGCAGTTCTTC.

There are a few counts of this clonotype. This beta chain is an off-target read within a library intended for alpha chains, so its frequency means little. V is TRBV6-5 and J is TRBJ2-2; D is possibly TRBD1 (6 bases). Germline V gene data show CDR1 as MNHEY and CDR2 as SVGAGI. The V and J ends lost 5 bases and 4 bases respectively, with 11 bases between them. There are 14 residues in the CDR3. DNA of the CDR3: TGTGCCAGCAGTCTCCCGGACAGCACCGGGGAGCTGTTTTTT. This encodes CASSLPDSTGELFF.

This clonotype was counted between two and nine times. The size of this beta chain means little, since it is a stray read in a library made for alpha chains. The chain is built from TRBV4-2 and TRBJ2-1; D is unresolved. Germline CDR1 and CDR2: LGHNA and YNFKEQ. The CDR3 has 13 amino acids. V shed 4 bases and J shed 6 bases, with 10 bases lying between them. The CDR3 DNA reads TGTGCCAGCAGCCCGGTCCTCAGCAATGAGCAGTTCTTC. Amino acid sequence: CASSPVLSNEQFF.

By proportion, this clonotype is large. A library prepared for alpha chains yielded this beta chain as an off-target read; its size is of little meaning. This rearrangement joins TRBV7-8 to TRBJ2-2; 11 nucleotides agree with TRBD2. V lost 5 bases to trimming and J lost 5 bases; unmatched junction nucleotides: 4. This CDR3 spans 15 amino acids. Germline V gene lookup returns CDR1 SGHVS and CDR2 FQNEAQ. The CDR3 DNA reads TGTGCCAGCAGCCCCAGGACTAGCGGGACCGGGGAGCTGTTTTTT. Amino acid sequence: CASSPRTSGTGELFF.